Below, 28 T cell receptor beta chains from the same sample are listed, as sequenced in a study of control samples from healthy donors and cancer patients. Assay used: immunoSEQ multiplex PCR; TCRdb lists only in-frame clones, some missing. The sample shows 100,000 to 150,000 clones, around nine tenths of them seen only once. Material for sequencing was blood. These receptors were taken from a man aged 50 or older in good health.

Here the CDR3 DNA reads TGTGCCAGCAGCCCACCCACCGCGGGGAATCAGCCCCAGCATTTT. Its translation is CASSPPTAGNQPQHF. The rearrangement uses TRBV11-2 and TRBJ1-5, with D unresolved. The CDR3 loop spans 15 amino acids. The V and J ends lost 5 bases and 4 bases respectively, with 15 bases between them. CDR1 and CDR2 from the germline V gene are SGHAT and FQNNGV.

V gene TRBV4-1 combines with J gene TRBJ1-3; D perhaps matches TRBD1 (5 bases). V lost 1 base, J lost 0 bases, and 10 bases lay in between. This CDR3 comprises 16 residues. In germline, CDR1 is MGHRA, CDR2 YSYEKL. The CDR3 bases are TGCGCCAGCAGCCAAGCTGACAGCTCCTCTGGAAACACCATATATTTT. Residues: CASSQADSSSGNTIYF.

This rearrangement joins TRBV30 to TRBJ1-5; D unclear. CDR1 is GTSNPN, CDR2 SVGIG, per germline (reference sequence). V was shortened by 3 bases and J by 3 bases, with 9 bases between the two germline ends. The CDR3 is 13 amino acids. This CDR3 is CAWSISHNQPQHF. The CDR3 DNA sequence: TGTGCCTGGAGCATATCCCACAATCAGCCCCAGCATTTT.

This clone was seen only once. The chain recombines TRBV5-1 with TRBJ2-6; D unclear. Trimming shortened V by 4 bases and J by 1 base, and 6 bases separated the two germline ends. Germline V gene data show CDR1 as SGHRS and CDR2 as YFSETQ. This CDR3 has 14 residues. The CDR3 region is CASSPGSGANVLTF. The DNA for the CDR3 is TGCGCCAGCAGCCCAGGTTCTGGGGCCAACGTCCTGACTTTC.

The chain couples TRBV5-1 to TRBJ2-3, with 10 positions matching TRBD2. The V segment lost 5 bases and the J segment 6 bases; nucleotides outside the gene matches: 15. The CDR3 runs 17 residues. Germline CDR1 and CDR2: SGHRS and YFSETQ. The CDR3 loop reads CASSRRPSGGSSDTQYF. The CDR3 DNA reads TGCGCCAGCAGTCGTCGACCTAGCGGGGGTAGTTCGGATACGCAGTATTTT. The full variable domain, its missing parts supplied by reference TRBV5-1 and TRBJ2-3, is KAGVTQTPRYLIKTRGQQVTLSCSPISGHRSVSWYQQTPGQGLQFLFEYFSETQRNKGNFPGRFSGRQFSNSRSEMNVSTLELGDSALYLCASSRRPSGGSSDTQYFGPGTRLTVL.

The V and J genes are TRBV3-1 (or the pseudogene TRBV3-2) and TRBJ2-7; TRBD1 matches at 7 bases. Losses at the gene ends were 4 bases for V and 3 bases for J; bases not matched to a gene: 6. This CDR3 contains 14 residues. Germline CDR1 and CDR2: LGHDT and YNNKEL (reference sequence). In nucleotides, the CDR3 is TGTGCCAGCAGCCGCCGGGACAGATACTACGAGCAGTACTTC. It yields the protein CASSRRDRYYEQYF.

This sequence joins TRBV4-2 and TRBJ2-3; 9 bases are a match to TRBD2. Germline assignment: CDR1 LGHNA and CDR2 YNFKEQ. The CDR3 contains 16 residues. V trimming: 3 bases; J trimming: 3 bases; junction bases outside the gene matches: 7. The CDR3 sequence is CASSHNPSGATDTQYF. CDR3 in DNA: TGTGCCAGCAGCCATAACCCTAGCGGGGCGACAGATACGCAGTATTTT.

The rearrangement joins TRBV27 to TRBJ2-7, with D perhaps given as TRBD1 or TRBD2 (6 bases each). Trimming pared 4 bases from V and 3 bases from J, leaving 13 bases between. Germline-derived CDR1 and CDR2 are MNHEY and SMNVEV (reference sequence). The CDR3 is 14 amino acids. The CDR3 spells CASSSGADGYEQYF. The CDR3 bases are TGTGCCAGCAGTTCGGGGGCGGATGGCTACGAGCAGTACTTC.

The genes are TRBV28 and TRBJ1-6; D possibly corresponds to TRBD1 (6 bases). This CDR3 region has 15 residues. CDR1 is MDHEN, CDR2 SYDVKM, per germline. Trimming shortened V by 2 bases and J by 8 bases, and 13 bases separated the two germline ends. The CDR3 nucleotides are TGTGCCAGCAGTTTAACAGGGACGGGCGATTCACCCCTCCACTTT. Encoded protein: CASSLTGTGDSPLHF.

This chain links TRBV30 with TRBJ1-1; 7 nucleotides align to TRBD1. Germline V gene lookup returns CDR1 GTSNPN and CDR2 SVGIG (reference sequence). V trimming: 8 bases; J trimming: 1 base; junction bases outside the gene matches: 1. CDR3 length equals 11 residues. CDR3 sequence: CAGTENTEAFF. CDR3 DNA sequence: TGTGCCGGGACAGAGAACACTGAAGCTTTCTTT.

V is TRBV6-5 and J is TRBJ2-2, with 10 bases identical to TRBD1. The CDR3 runs 15 residues. The V gene end was trimmed by 9 bases and the J gene end by 4 bases; junction bases not matched to a gene: 8. Germline CDR1 MNHEY, CDR2 SVGAGI. The CDR3 protein is CASETGTGATGELFF. The CDR3 DNA is TGTGCCAGTGAGACCGGGACAGGGGCCACCGGGGAGCTGTTTTTT.

V and J are TRBV5-1 and TRBJ2-7; D may correspond to TRBD1 or TRBD2 (5 bases each). CDR1 and CDR2 (germline): SGHRS, YFSETQ. The CDR3 is made up of 13 amino acids. V was clipped by 3 bases and J by 5 bases, with 12 bases between them. In DNA form, the CDR3 reads TGCGCCAGCAGCTGGGACCGAATGGACGAGCAGTACTTC. It specifies CASSWDRMDEQYF.

The chain combines TRBV6-5 with TRBJ2-7; D possibly corresponds to TRBD1 (5 bases). CDR3 length equals 14 residues. CDR1 MNHEY and CDR2 SVGAGI come from the germline V gene. Deletions cut 0 bases from V and 7 bases from J, with 13 bases between. CDR3 protein: CASSYSRGAREQYF. The CDR3 DNA sequence: TGTGCCAGCAGTTACTCCCGTGGGGCGCGGGAGCAGTACTTC.

This chain connects TRBV9 to TRBJ2-1; 10 bases fit TRBD2. The J segment lost 4 bases and the V segment lost 3 bases, leaving 4 bases of the junction unmatched. CDR1 is SGDLS, CDR2 YYNGEE, per germline. This CDR3 is built from 15 residues. The DNA of the CDR3 is TGTGCCAGCAGCGCTAGCGGGGGACGATACAATGAGCAGTTCTTC. It encodes CASSASGGRYNEQFF.

The J gene is TRBJ1-5, the V gene TRBV5-1, with 9 bases matching TRBD1. CDR3 size: 15 residues. Losses at the gene ends were 0 bases for V and 2 bases for J; bases not matched to a gene: 0. Germline CDR1 is SGHRS and CDR2 is YFSETQ. DNA for the CDR3: TGCGCCAGCAGCTTGGGGGACAGGGGCAATCAGCCCCAGCATTTT. Protein: CASSLGDRGNQPQHF.

The chain carries TRBV25-1 and TRBJ1-1, with D maybe TRBD1 (5 bases). V gave up 2 bases and J gave up 3 bases, with 7 bases separating them. This CDR3 spans 13 amino acids. Germline V gene sequence: CDR1 MGHDK, CDR2 SYGVNS. This CDR3 is CASSERGDTEAFF. The DNA for the CDR3 is TGTGCCAGCAGTGAACGAGGGGACACTGAAGCTTTCTTT.

This chain joins TRBV27 and TRBJ2-1; 11 bases agree with TRBD2. The CDR3 has 16 amino acids. Germline V gives CDR1 MNHEY, CDR2 SMNVEV (reference sequence). With V trimmed by 5 bases and J by 2 bases, 5 bases remained unmatched. The CDR3 nucleotides read TGTGCCAGCAGTCTAATAGCGGGGGGGCCCTACAATGAGCAGTTCTTC. Translating gives CASSLIAGGPYNEQFF.

This clone was picked up a small number of times. The CDR3 coding sequence is TGTGCCACTTCCATGGGTGGGCGGGATCAGCCCCAGCATTTT. This encodes CATSMGGRDQPQHF. The chain combines TRBV24-1 with TRBJ1-5; no definite D call. CDR1 is KGHDR and CDR2 is SFDVKD in the germline V gene. The length of the CDR3 is 14 residues. Between the trimmed V and J ends, which lost 10 bases and 5 bases, there was a span of 17 bases.

The chain combines TRBV11-2 with TRBJ1-1; no clear D. Germline V gives CDR1 SGHAT, CDR2 FQNNGV. The CDR3 is 14 residues long. V lost 1 base, J lost 0 bases, and 6 bases lay in between. The CDR3 reads CASSLVSMNTEAFF. The CDR3, as DNA: TGTGCCAGCAGCTTAGTCAGTATGAACACTGAAGCTTTCTTT.

This chain joins TRBV10-3 and TRBJ2-3; 7 bases agree with TRBD2. This CDR3 has 15 amino acids. V dropped 2 bases and J dropped 5; count of bases not matched to a gene: 7. The V gene's germline CDR1 is ENHRY and CDR2 SYGVKD. The CDR3 protein is CAISEGPASGDTQYF. CDR3 nucleotide sequence: TGTGCCATCAGTGAGGGACCTGCTAGCGGAGATACGCAGTATTTT.

V is TRBV28 and J is TRBJ2-6; D is perhaps TRBD1 or TRBD2 (5 bases each). Looked up from germline, CDR1 is MDHEN and CDR2 is SYDVKM. V dropped 5 bases and J dropped 2 bases, with 13 bases sitting between them. This CDR3 is built from 16 residues. The CDR3 DNA sequence: TGTGCCAGCAGTAACCCTCGGGGACCTGGGGCCAACGTCCTGACTTTC. Translation gives CASSNPRGPGANVLTF.

The chain links TRBV19 to TRBJ1-2; maybe TRBD1 (5 bases). The CDR3 sequence is 15 residues long. Between the trimmed V and J ends, which lost 8 bases and 0 bases, there was a span of 16 bases. Germline V gene data show CDR1 as LNHDA and CDR2 as SQIVND (reference sequence). The CDR3 DNA sequence: TGTGCCAGTCGGGGCCACTTAGACTCTAACTATGGCTACACCTTC. Its protein product is CASRGHLDSNYGYTF.

The chain combines TRBV7-6 with TRBJ2-2; 14 bases agree with TRBD2. CDR1 and CDR2 (germline): SGHVS, FNYEAQ. With V trimmed by 5 bases and J by 0 bases, 5 bases remained unmatched. This CDR3 spans 18 amino acids. The CDR3 is CASSPRLAGGANTGELFF. CDR3 in DNA: TGTGCCAGCAGCCCGAGACTAGCGGGGGGGGCGAACACCGGGGAGCTGTTTTTT.

The gene calls are TRBV11-2 and TRBJ2-7; D gene ambiguous. The germline V gene has CDR1 SGHAT and CDR2 FQNNGV. Trimming cost V 1 base and J 3 bases, with 13 bases left between them. This CDR3 comprises 15 residues. The CDR3 region has the DNA TGTGCCAGCAGCTTAGGCCCAGGCCACCACTACGAGCAGTACTTC. Its translation is CASSLGPGHHYEQYF.

This clone has more than one count but fewer than ten. V usage is TRBV6-6 and J usage is TRBJ1-1; the D gene is possibly TRBD1 (6 bases). Germline CDR1 and CDR2: MNHNY and SVGAGI (reference sequence). This CDR3 is built from 14 residues. The V end was cut by 1 base, the J end by 3 bases, with 9 bases between. CDR3 residues: CASSYFGGHTEAFF. The CDR3 nucleotides are TGTGCCAGCAGTTACTTTGGGGGGCACACTGAAGCTTTCTTT.

V gene TRBV5-1 combines with J gene TRBJ2-7, with D possibly being TRBD1 or TRBD2 (5 bases each). This CDR3 is 14 amino acids long. Germline CDR1 is SGHRS and CDR2 is YFSETQ. The V end lost 3 bases, the J end lost 3 bases, and 13 bases lay between the germline ends. The DNA for the CDR3 is TGCGCCAGCAGCTGGTCCGGGACGTACTACGAGCAGTACTTC. Its protein product is CASSWSGTYYEQYF. Full variable domain (rest looked up from reference TRBV5-1 and TRBJ2-7): KAGVTQTPRYLIKTRGQQVTLSCSPISGHRSVSWYQQTPGQGLQFLFEYFSETQRNKGNFPGRFSGRQFSNSRSEMNVSTLELGDSALYLCASSWSGTYYEQYFGPGTRLTVT.

The chain employs TRBV28 and TRBJ2-2; 8 bases map to TRBD2. V lost 5 bases and J lost 2; bases outside the gene matches: 4. The germline V gene has CDR1 MDHEN and CDR2 SYDVKM. CDR3 length: 15 amino acids. As DNA, the CDR3 is TGTGCCAGCAGTGAAGCGGGGGCCAACACCGGGGAGCTGTTTTTT. Its translation: CASSEAGANTGELFF.

V and J are TRBV4-1 and TRBJ1-5; no clear D. The CDR3 is 16 residues long. Germline V gene data show CDR1 as MGHRA and CDR2 as YSYEKL. Trimming pared 1 base from V and 2 bases from J, leaving 12 bases between. This CDR3 is CASSQGWGEGNQPQHF. CDR3 bases: TGCGCCAGCAGCCAAGGATGGGGAGAAGGCAATCAGCCCCAGCATTTT.